This T cell receptor beta chain was recorded in a study of cytomegalovirus exposure and HLA in healthy donors. Study-wide background: It was reported in a later analysis that the same platform had been used for the 120 validation repertoires as for the roughly 670 first-cohort repertoires. Overall study findings and caveats: The investigators catalogued 150 or so TCR beta chains as cytomegalovirus-associated.

Concerning this clone itself: Its antigen is not identified.

Libraries were prepared by immunoSEQ multiplex PCR; TCRdb keeps only in-frame clonotypes and omits some of them. In the table there are 170,000 or so clones, around 82% of which are singletons. This CDR3 region has 13 residues. V was clipped by 10 bases and J by 4 bases, with 16 bases between them. Germline CDR1 is LNHDA and CDR2 is SQIVND (reference sequence). The sequence was collected from a woman between 18 and 30 years old in good health and CMV-seropositive. Sequenced input: PBMCs. The chain is built from TRBV19 and TRBJ1-2; the D gene is possibly TRBD1 (6 bases). This chain's CDR3 is CATLGRGIYGYTF. The CDR3 DNA reads as TGTGCCACGCTTGGGAGGGGGATCTATGGCTACACCTTC.